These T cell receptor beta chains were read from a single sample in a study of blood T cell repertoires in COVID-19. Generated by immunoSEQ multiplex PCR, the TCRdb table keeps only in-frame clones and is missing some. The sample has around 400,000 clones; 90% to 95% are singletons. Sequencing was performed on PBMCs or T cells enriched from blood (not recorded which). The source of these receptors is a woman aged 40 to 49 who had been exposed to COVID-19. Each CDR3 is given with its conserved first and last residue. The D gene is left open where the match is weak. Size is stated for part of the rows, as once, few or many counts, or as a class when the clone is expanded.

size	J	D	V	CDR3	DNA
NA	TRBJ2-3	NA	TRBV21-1	CASSTPGQGLGTDTQYF	TGTGCCAGCAGCACCCCGGGACAGGGACTGGGCACAGATACGCAGTATTTT
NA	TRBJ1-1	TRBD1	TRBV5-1	CASGETGKTEAFF	TGCGCCAGCGGAGAGACAGGGAAAACTGAAGCTTTCTTT
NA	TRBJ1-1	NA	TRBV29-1	CSVGGRDDTEAFF	TGCAGCGTTGGAGGGAGGGATGACACTGAAGCTTTCTTT
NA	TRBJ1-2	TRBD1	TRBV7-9	CASSPGTGYGYTF	TGTGCCAGCAGCCCCGGGACAGGGTATGGCTACACCTTC
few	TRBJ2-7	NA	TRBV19	CASQTASYEQYF	TGTGCCAGTCAGACAGCCTCCTACGAGCAGTACTTC
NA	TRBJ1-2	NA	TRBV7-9	CASSPIPQGKANYGYTF	TGTGCCAGCAGCCCTATACCGCAGGGGAAAGCTAACTATGGCTACACCTTC
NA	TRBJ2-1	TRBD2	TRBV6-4	CASRRAGGAIEQFF	TGTGCCAGCAGAAGAGCGGGAGGGGCGATTGAGCAGTTCTTC
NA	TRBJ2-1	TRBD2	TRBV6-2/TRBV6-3	CASSFPSSTSGRLSSYNEQFF	TGTGCCAGCAGTTTCCCGTCGTCGACTAGCGGGAGGCTGAGCTCCTACAATGAGCAGTTCTTC
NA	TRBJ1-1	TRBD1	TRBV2	CASSGRQGDTEAFF	TGTGCCAGCAGTGGTAGGCAGGGGGACACTGAAGCTTTCTTT
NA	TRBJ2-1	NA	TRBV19	CASSTLESNEQFF	TGTGCCAGTAGTACCCTAGAAAGCAATGAGCAGTTCTTC